A single sample is the source of the 20 T cell receptor beta chains below, sequenced in a study of blood T cell repertoires in COVID-19. TCRdb keeps only in-frame clones here, not all; method: immunoSEQ multiplex PCR. The repertoire holds 200,000 to 300,000 clones, with around nine tenths as singletons. Sequences were obtained from peripheral blood. The receptors stem from an older woman with COVID-19, enrolled during active disease.

The chain recombines TRBV5-6 with TRBJ1-3; D is possibly TRBD1 (5 bases). The CDR3 totals 14 residues. V lost 0 bases to trimming and J lost 8 bases, with 12 bases between them. The V gene's germline CDR1 is SGHDT and CDR2 YYEEEE. The CDR3 loop is CASSLGGGSDTIYF. CDR3 in DNA: TGTGCCAGCAGCTTGGGCGGGGGAAGCGACACCATATATTTT.

The chain carries TRBV7-9 and TRBJ2-5; no firm D call. Germline V gene sequence: CDR1 SEHNR, CDR2 FQNEAQ (reference sequence). The CDR3 length is 12 residues. Trimming stripped 5 bases from V and 5 bases from J, with 9 bases between. CDR3 region: CASSPLPETQYF. Written as DNA, the CDR3 is TGTGCCAGCAGCCCTCTTCCCGAGACCCAGTACTTC.

The chain employs TRBV18 and TRBJ2-5, with D maybe TRBD2 (5 bases). V was trimmed by 6 bases and J by 4 bases, leaving 9 bases between them. This CDR3 is 12 amino acids long. The germline V gene has CDR1 KGHSH and CDR2 LQKENI. The CDR3 DNA reads as TGTGCCAGCTCTAGGACTGGAGAGACCCAGTACTTC. This gives the protein CASSRTGETQYF.

The J gene is TRBJ2-2, the V gene TRBV11-2; TRBD1 matches at 7 bases. Looked up from germline, CDR1 is SGHAT and CDR2 is FQNNGV. The CDR3 totals 14 residues. Germline trimming cut 3 bases from V and 5 bases from J; bases unmatched to any gene: 3. In nucleotides, the CDR3 is TGTGCCAGCAGCTTCGACAGGGTGACCGGGGAGCTGTTTTTT. Encoded protein: CASSFDRVTGELFF. The variable domain in full, with the rest retrieved from reference TRBV11-2 and TRBJ2-2, is EAGVAQSPRYKIIEKRQSVAFWCNPISGHATLYWYQQILGQGPKLLIQFQNNGVVDDSQLPKDRFSAERLKGVDSTLKIQPAKLEDSAVYLCASSFDRVTGELFFGEGSRLTVL.

This chain joins TRBV5-5 and TRBJ2-2; 12 nucleotides line up with TRBD2. The germline V gene has CDR1 SGHKS and CDR2 YYEKEE (reference sequence). With 0 bases clipped from V and 4 bases from J, the junction kept 7 bases outside the gene matches. The CDR3 is made up of 18 amino acids. The CDR3 sequence is CASSLAATSGSITGELFF. CDR3 bases: TGTGCCAGCAGCTTGGCTGCGACTAGCGGGAGTATCACCGGGGAGCTGTTTTTT.

V usage is TRBV4-1 and J usage is TRBJ2-3; unclear D gene. Trimming cost V 0 bases and J 1 base, with 8 bases left between them. From germline, CDR1 is MGHRA and CDR2 YSYEKL. This CDR3 is built from 15 residues. The CDR3: CASSQDNPGTDTQYF. CDR3 bases: TGCGCCAGCAGCCAAGATAATCCAGGCACAGATACGCAGTATTTT.

The rearrangement links TRBV5-1 to TRBJ1-6; TRBD1 matches 8 bases. Trimming at V came to 0 bases and at J to 5 bases, leaving 4 bases not matched to a gene. Germline loops: CDR1 SGHRS, CDR2 YFSETQ. The CDR3 runs 16 residues. CDR3 protein: CASSLEGRGHNSPLHF. The CDR3 DNA is TGCGCCAGCAGCTTGGAAGGCAGGGGGCATAATTCACCCCTCCACTTT.

This chain links TRBV6-5 with TRBJ1-1; D gene ambiguous. V lost 5 bases and J lost 3, with 7 bases in between. Looked up from germline, CDR1 is MNHEY and CDR2 is SVGAGI. The CDR3 has 12 amino acids. The CDR3 loop reads CASSTRDTEAFF. The CDR3 nucleotides read TGTGCCAGCAGTACACGGGACACTGAAGCTTTCTTT.

The chain is built from TRBV10-3 and TRBJ1-1, with TRBD1 as a possible D gene (5 bases). Per the germline V gene, CDR1 is ENHRY and CDR2 is SYGVKD. The CDR3 extends over 15 amino acids. Trimming stripped 4 bases from V and 3 bases from J, with 15 bases between. For the CDR3, the DNA is TGTGCCATCAGTGTTGGTCAGGGAGGGGACACTGAAGCTTTCTTT. Translating gives CAISVGQGGDTEAFF.

The chain carries TRBV7-2 and TRBJ1-3, with D hard to call. In germline, CDR1 is SGHTA, CDR2 FQGNSA. The CDR3 loop spans 13 amino acids. Trimming left V 6 bases short and J 0 bases short, with 6 bases between. The DNA of the CDR3 is TGTGCCAGCAGTTATTACTCTGGAAACACCATATATTTT. It encodes CASSYYSGNTIYF. The full variable domain, rest sourced from reference TRBV7-2 and TRBJ1-3, is GAGVSQSPSNKVTEKGKDVELRCDPISGHTALYWYRQSLGQGLEFLIYFQGNSAPDKSGLPSDRFSAERTGGSVSTLTIQRTQQEDSAVYLCASSYYSGNTIYFGEGSWLTVV.

V usage is TRBV19 and J usage is TRBJ2-6; D is perhaps TRBD1 (5 bases). The CDR3 runs to 14 residues. CDR1 is LNHDA, CDR2 SQIVND, per germline (reference sequence). Trimming cost V 4 bases and J 3 bases, with 7 bases left between them. CDR3 sequence reads: CASSSQGGANVLTF. Here the CDR3 DNA reads TGTGCCAGTAGTAGCCAGGGTGGGGCCAACGTCCTGACTTTC.

The rearrangement links TRBV28 to TRBJ2-7, with TRBD2 matching over 12 bases. Germline V lookup: CDR1 MDHEN, CDR2 SYDVKM. The CDR3 consists of 15 residues. V was clipped by 6 bases and J by 7 bases; unmatched bases: 10. The CDR3, as DNA: TGTGCCAGCAGGCCCCGGACTAGCGGGATTGGGGAGCAGTACTTC. Its protein is CASRPRTSGIGEQYF. Complete variable domain (other parts from reference TRBV28 and TRBJ2-7): DVKVTQSSRYLVKRTGEKVFLECVQDMDHENMFWYRQDPGLGLRLIYFSYDVKMKEKGDIPEGYSVSREKKERFSLILESASTNQTSMYLCASRPRTSGIGEQYFGPGTRLTVT.

The V and J genes are TRBV20-1 and TRBJ2-4; D gene ambiguous. The germline V gene encodes CDR1 DFQATT and CDR2 SNEGSKA (reference sequence). CDR3 length equals 11 residues. V dropped 3 bases and J dropped 5 bases, with 5 bases sitting between them. DNA for the CDR3: TGCAGTGCTAGTGCTCAAAACATTCAGTACTTC. It yields the protein CSASAQNIQYF.

The chain combines TRBV4-3 with TRBJ2-7; D is possibly TRBD1 (5 bases). CDR3 length: 14 residues. Germline CDR1 LGHNA, CDR2 YSLEER. V was trimmed by 2 bases and J by 2 bases, leaving 10 bases between them. This chain's CDR3 is CASSQSGNPYEQYF. The CDR3 bases are TGCGCCAGCAGCCAATCAGGGAACCCCTACGAGCAGTACTTC.

A remark on this clone: Germline and junction disagree at one end, which may indicate a read error. In DNA form, the CDR3 reads TGTGCCTGGAGCCTGGGGGCTAATCAAAAACTGTTTTTT. As protein: CAWSLGANQKLFF. The chain uses TRBV30 and TRBJ1-4, with a tentative D call TRBD1 (6 bases). The germline CDR1 and CDR2 sequences are GTSNPN and SVGIG (reference sequence). The CDR3 loop spans 13 amino acids.

The chain is built from TRBV11-1 and TRBJ2-7; D call uncertain. This CDR3 is 13 amino acids long. Germline CDR1 is SGHAT and CDR2 is FQDESV (reference sequence). V dropped 1 base and J dropped 4 bases, with 8 bases sitting between them. This chain's CDR3 is CASSLDPEYEQYF. In DNA, the CDR3 is TGTGCCAGCAGCTTAGATCCAGAATACGAGCAGTACTTC. Full variable domain (missing parts from reference TRBV11-1 and TRBJ2-7): EAEVAQSPRYKITEKSQAVAFWCDPISGHATLYWYRQILGQGPELLVQFQDESVVDDSQLPKDRFSAERLKGVDSTLKIQPAELGDSAMYLCASSLDPEYEQYFGPGTRLTVT.

The CDR3 DNA is TGTGCCAGCAGCTTCGCAAGTTCTAACTCTGGAAACACCATATATTTT. Translation gives CASSFASSNSGNTIYF. The chain couples TRBV5-6 to TRBJ1-3; D remains ambiguous. The V gene lost 2 bases and the J gene lost 0 bases, with 12 bases spanning the gap. Germline V CDR1 and CDR2: SGHDT, YYEEEE. This CDR3 region has 16 residues.

The genes are TRBV12-3 or TRBV12-4 and TRBJ1-5, with no clear D. The CDR3 loop spans 13 amino acids. V was cut by 5 bases and J by 4 bases, with 9 bases left in between. The CDR3 DNA sequence: TGTGCCAGCAGTATCCACAGTAATCAGCCCCAGCATTTT. Translating it yields CASSIHSNQPQHF.

This clone was picked up one time. The chain is built from TRBV19 and TRBJ2-1; D not resolved. The CDR3 runs 18 residues. The germline gives CDR1 LNHDA, CDR2 SQIVND (reference sequence). Trimming took 0 bases from V and 0 from J, leaving 15 bases between them. Here the CDR3 DNA reads TGTGCCAGTAGTATAGATTTGCCGCAATGGAGCTCCTACAATGAGCAGTTCTTC. Its protein is CASSIDLPQWSSYNEQFF. The full variable domain, with the rest looked up from reference TRBV19 and TRBJ2-1, is DGGITQSPKYLFRKEGQNVTLSCEQNLNHDAMYWYRQDPGQGLRLIYYSQIVNDFQKGDIAEGYSVSREKKESFPLTVTSAQKNPTAFYLCASSIDLPQWSSYNEQFFGPGTRLTVL.

This rearrangement joins TRBV6-2 or TRBV6-3 to TRBJ2-1, with TRBD2 identical over 9 bases. The CDR3 length is 15 residues. J lost 9 bases, V lost 2 bases, and 8 bases had no gene match. The germline V gene encodes CDR1 MNHEY and CDR2 SVGEGT. The CDR3 DNA follows: TGTGCCAGCAGTTACCGGCCTAGCGGGAAGGGTGAGCAGTTCTTC. Protein product: CASSYRPSGKGEQFF.